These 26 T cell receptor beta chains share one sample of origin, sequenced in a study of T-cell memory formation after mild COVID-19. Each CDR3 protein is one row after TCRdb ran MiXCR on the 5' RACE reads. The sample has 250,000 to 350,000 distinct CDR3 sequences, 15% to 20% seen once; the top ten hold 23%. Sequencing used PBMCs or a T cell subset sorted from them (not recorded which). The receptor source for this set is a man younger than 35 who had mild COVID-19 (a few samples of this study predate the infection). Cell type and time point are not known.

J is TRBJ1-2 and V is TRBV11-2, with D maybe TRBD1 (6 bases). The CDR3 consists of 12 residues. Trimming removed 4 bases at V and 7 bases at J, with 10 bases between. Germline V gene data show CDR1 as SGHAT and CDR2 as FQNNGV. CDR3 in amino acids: CASSSNRAGYTF. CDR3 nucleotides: TGTGCCAGCAGCTCAAACAGGGCTGGCTACACCTTC. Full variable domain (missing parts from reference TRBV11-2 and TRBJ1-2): EAGVAQSPRYKIIEKRQSVAFWCNPISGHATLYWYQQILGQGPKLLIQFQNNGVVDDSQLPKDRFSAERLKGVDSTLKIQPAKLEDSAVYLCASSSNRAGYTFGSGTRLTVV.

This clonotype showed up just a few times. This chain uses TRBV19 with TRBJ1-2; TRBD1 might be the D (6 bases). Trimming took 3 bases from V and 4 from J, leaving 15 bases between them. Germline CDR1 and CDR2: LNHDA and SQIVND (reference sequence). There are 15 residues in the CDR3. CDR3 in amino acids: CASSIDGRGFYGYTF. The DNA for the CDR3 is TGTGCCAGTAGTATCGATGGCAGGGGATTCTATGGCTACACCTTC.

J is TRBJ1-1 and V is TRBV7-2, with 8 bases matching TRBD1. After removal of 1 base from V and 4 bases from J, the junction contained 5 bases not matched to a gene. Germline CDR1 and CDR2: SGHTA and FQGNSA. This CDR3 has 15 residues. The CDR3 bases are TGTGCCAGCAGCTTAGTAACAGGGGGAGGCACTGAAGCTTTCTTT. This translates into CASSLVTGGGTEAFF.

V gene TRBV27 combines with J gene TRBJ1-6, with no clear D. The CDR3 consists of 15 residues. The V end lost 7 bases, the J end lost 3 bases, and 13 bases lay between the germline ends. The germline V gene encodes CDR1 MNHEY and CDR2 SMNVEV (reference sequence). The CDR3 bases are TGTGCCAGCACGCCATTTGGAGGCTATAATTCACCCCTCCACTTT. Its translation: CASTPFGGYNSPLHF.

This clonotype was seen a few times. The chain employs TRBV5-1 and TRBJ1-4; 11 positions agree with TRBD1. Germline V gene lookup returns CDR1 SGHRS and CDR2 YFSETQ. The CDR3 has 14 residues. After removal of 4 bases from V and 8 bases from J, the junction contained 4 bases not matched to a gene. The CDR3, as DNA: TGCGCCAGCAGCCCGGGGGACAGGGGGGAAAAACTGTTTTTT. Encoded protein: CASSPGDRGEKLFF. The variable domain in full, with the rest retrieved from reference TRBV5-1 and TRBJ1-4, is KAGVTQTPRYLIKTRGQQVTLSCSPISGHRSVSWYQQTPGQGLQFLFEYFSETQRNKGNFPGRFSGRQFSNSRSEMNVSTLELGDSALYLCASSPGDRGEKLFFGSGTQLSVL.

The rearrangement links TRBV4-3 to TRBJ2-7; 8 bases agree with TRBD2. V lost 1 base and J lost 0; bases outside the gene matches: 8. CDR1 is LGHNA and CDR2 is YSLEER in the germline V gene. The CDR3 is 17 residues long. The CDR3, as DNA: TGCGCCAGCAGCCAAGGGGAAGCGGGGGAGAGCTCCTACGAGCAGTACGTC. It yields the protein CASSQGEAGESSYEQYV.

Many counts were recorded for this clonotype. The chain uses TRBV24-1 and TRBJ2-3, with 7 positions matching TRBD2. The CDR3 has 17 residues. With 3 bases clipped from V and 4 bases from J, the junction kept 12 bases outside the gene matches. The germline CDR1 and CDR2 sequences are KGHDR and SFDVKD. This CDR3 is CATSDPLALVGADTQYF. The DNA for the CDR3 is TGTGCCACCAGTGATCCACTAGCGCTCGTTGGAGCAGATACGCAGTATTTT.

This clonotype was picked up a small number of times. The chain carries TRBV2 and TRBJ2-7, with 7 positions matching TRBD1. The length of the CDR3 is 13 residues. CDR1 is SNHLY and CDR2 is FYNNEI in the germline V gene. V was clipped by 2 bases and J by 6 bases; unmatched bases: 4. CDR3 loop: CASSEYPGGEQYF. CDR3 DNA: TGTGCCAGCAGTGAATATCCAGGGGGCGAGCAGTACTTC.

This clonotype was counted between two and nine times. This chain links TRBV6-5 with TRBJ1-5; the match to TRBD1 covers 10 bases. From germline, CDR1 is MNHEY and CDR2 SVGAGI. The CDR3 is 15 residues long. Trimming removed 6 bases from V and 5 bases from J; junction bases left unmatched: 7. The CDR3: CASSPGQGLYQPQHF. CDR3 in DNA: TGTGCCAGCAGCCCGGGACAGGGGTTATATCAGCCCCAGCATTTT.

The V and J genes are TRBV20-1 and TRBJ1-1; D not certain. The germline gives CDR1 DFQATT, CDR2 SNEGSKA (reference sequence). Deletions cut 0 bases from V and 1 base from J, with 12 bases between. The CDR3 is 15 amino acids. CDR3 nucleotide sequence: TGCAGTGCTAGAGATCTCATATACGCGAACACTGAAGCTTTCTTT. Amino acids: CSARDLIYANTEAFF.

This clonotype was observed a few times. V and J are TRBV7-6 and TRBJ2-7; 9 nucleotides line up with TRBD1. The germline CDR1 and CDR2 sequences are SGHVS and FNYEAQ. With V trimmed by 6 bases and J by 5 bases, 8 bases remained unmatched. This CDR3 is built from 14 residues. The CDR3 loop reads CASRSRQGVNEQYF. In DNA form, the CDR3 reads TGTGCCAGCAGATCACGACAGGGGGTAAACGAGCAGTACTTC.

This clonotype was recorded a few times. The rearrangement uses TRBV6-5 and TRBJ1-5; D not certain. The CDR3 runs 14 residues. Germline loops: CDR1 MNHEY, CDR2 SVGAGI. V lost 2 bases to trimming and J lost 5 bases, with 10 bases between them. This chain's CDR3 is CASSYGGLDQPQHF. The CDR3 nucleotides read TGTGCCAGCAGTTACGGTGGGTTGGATCAGCCCCAGCATTTT.

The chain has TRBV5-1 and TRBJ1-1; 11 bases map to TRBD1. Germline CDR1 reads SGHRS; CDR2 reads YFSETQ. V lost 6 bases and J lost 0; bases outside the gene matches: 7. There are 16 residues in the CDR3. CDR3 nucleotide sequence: TGCGCCAGCAAAAGGGACAGGGGGATCATGAACACTGAAGCTTTCTTT. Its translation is CASKRDRGIMNTEAFF.

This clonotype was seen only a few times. CDR3 sequence: CATSRDGGEEYYEQYF. Here the CDR3 DNA reads TGTGCCACCAGCAGAGATGGGGGAGAGGAGTACTACGAGCAGTACTTC. The J gene is TRBJ2-7, the V gene TRBV15; D is perhaps TRBD1 or TRBD2 (5 bases each). The CDR3 has 16 amino acids. The V and J ends lost 0 bases and 3 bases respectively, with 15 bases between them. Germline V CDR1 and CDR2: LNHNV, YYDKDF (reference sequence).

The CDR3 coding sequence is TGTGCCATCTCGGGGGCCTCGCGCACAGATACGCAGTATTTT. It encodes CAISGASRTDTQYF. The chain employs TRBV10-3 and TRBJ2-3; either TRBD1 or TRBD2 may fit D (6 bases each). Germline CDR1 ENHRY, CDR2 SYGVKD. This CDR3 comprises 14 residues. Trimming shortened V by 8 bases and J by 1 base, and 13 bases separated the two germline ends.

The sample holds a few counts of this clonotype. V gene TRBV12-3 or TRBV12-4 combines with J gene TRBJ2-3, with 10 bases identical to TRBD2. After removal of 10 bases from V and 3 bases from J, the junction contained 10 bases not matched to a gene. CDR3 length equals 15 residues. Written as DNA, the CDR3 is TGTGCCACGCAGCGGGGGGGCAGTAATACAGATACGCAGTATTTT. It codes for CATQRGGSNTDTQYF.

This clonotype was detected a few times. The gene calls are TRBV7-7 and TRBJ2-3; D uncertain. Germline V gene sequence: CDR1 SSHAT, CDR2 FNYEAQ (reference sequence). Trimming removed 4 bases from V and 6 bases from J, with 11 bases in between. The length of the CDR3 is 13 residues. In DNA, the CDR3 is TGTGCCAGCAGCTCGAAGAGCCGGGATACGCAGTATTTT. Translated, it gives CASSSKSRDTQYF.

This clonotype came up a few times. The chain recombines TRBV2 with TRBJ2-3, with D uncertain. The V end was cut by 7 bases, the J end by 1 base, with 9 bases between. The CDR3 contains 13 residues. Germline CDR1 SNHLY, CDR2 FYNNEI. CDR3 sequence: CASIQSGTDTQYF. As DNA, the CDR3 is TGTGCCAGCATCCAGAGCGGCACAGATACGCAGTATTTT.

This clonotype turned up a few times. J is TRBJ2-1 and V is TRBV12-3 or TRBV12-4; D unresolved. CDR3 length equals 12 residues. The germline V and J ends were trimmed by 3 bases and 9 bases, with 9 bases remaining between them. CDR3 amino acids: CASSFIGSEQFF. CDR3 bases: TGTGCCAGCAGTTTCATCGGCAGTGAGCAGTTCTTC.

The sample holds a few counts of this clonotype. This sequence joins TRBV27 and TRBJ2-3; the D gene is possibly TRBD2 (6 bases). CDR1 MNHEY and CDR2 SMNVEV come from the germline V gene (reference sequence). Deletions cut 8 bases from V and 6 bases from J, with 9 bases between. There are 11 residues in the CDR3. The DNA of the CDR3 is TGTGCCAGCGGGACTTGGGATACGCAGTATTTT. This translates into CASGTWDTQYF.

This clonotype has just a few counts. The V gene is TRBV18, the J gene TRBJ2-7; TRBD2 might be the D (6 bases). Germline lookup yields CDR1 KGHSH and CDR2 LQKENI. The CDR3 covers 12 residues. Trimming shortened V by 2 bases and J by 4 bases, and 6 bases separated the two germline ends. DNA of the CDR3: TGTGCCAGCTCACCAGCGGGGTACGAGCAGTACGTC. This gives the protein CASSPAGYEQYV.

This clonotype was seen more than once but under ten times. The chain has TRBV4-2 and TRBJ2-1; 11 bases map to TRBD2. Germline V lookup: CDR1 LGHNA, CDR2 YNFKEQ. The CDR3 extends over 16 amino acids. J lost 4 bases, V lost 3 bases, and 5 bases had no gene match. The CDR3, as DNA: TGTGCCAGCAGCCATGGGGCTAGCGGGGGGTACAATGAGCAGTTCTTC. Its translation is CASSHGASGGYNEQFF.

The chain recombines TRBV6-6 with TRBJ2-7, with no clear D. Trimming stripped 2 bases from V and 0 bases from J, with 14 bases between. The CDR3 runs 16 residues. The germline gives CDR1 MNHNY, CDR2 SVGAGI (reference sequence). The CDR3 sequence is CASSYMADGRSYEQYF. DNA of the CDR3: TGTGCCAGCAGTTACATGGCAGACGGTCGCTCCTACGAGCAGTACTTC.

The CDR3 DNA follows: TGTGCCAGCGGGGAAGGGAGAATCTACGAGCAGTACTTC. Amino acid sequence: CASGEGRIYEQYF. The chain links TRBV10-3 to TRBJ2-7, with D perhaps TRBD2 (6 bases). The ends were cut back, 10 bases at V and 3 bases at J, with 16 bases in the middle. The CDR3 extends over 13 amino acids. Germline values: CDR1 ENHRY, CDR2 SYGVKD.

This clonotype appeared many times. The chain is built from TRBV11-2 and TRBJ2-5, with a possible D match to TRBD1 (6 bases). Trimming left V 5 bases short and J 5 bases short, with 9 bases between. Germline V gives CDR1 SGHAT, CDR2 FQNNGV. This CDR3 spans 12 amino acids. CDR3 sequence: CASSTGYETQYF. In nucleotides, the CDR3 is TGTGCCAGCAGCACAGGGTATGAGACCCAGTACTTC.

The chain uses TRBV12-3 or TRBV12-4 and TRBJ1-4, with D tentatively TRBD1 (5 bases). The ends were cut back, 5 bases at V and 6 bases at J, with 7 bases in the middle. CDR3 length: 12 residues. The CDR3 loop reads CASSPGYEKLFF. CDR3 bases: TGTGCCAGCAGTCCAGGGTATGAAAAACTGTTTTTT.